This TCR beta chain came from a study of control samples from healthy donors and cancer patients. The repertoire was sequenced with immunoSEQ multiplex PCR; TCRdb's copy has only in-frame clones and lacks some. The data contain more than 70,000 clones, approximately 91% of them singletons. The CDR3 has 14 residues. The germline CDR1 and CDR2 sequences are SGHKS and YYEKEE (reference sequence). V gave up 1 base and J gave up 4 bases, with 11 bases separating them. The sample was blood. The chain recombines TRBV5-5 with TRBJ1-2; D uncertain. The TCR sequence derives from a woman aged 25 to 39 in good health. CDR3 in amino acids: CASSLQQILYGYTF. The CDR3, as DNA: TGTGCCAGCAGCTTGCAGCAGATCCTCTATGGCTACACCTTC.